Each of the 14 T cell receptor beta chains below was sequenced from the same sample in a study of blood T cell repertoires in COVID-19. Method: immunoSEQ multiplex PCR; TCRdb's copy keeps in-frame clones and lacks some. The sample yields almost 55,000 clones, 90% seen once. Sequencing input: peripheral blood. Source of these receptors: a middle-aged woman with active COVID-19.

The chain links TRBV2 to TRBJ2-3, with D perhaps matching TRBD1 (6 bases). Trimming took 1 base from V and 0 from J, leaving 11 bases between them. Looked up from germline, CDR1 is SNHLY and CDR2 is FYNNEI. This CDR3 is built from 16 residues. In nucleotides, the CDR3 is TGTGCCAGCAGTGAAGGGCACCAGGGGAGCACAGATACGCAGTATTTT. Protein product: CASSEGHQGSTDTQYF.

In DNA form, the CDR3 reads TGTGCCACCAGCAGAGATTATACCCCCAGGGAGGGGAAGACCCAGTACTTC. Its protein product is CATSRDYTPREGKTQYF. The chain is built from TRBV15 and TRBJ2-5; 7 positions agree with TRBD2. CDR1 and CDR2 (germline): LNHNV, YYDKDF (reference sequence). Trimming removed 0 bases from V and 6 bases from J; junction bases left unmatched: 13. The CDR3 runs 17 residues.

V usage is TRBV6-5 and J usage is TRBJ1-4; no firm D call. Germline V gene data show CDR1 as MNHEY and CDR2 as SVGAGI. Trimming removed 8 bases from V and 3 bases from J, with 10 bases in between. The CDR3 has 13 amino acids. The CDR3 region has the DNA TGTGCCAGCCGAGGGAAGGCTAATGAAAAACTGTTTTTT. This codes for CASRGKANEKLFF.

This chain uses TRBV6-2 or TRBV6-3 with TRBJ1-1; 9 positions match TRBD1. The CDR3 is 14 amino acids. The V and J ends lost 5 bases and 1 base, in that order; junction bases with no gene match: 2. The germline V gene has CDR1 MNHEY and CDR2 SVGEGT. In DNA, the CDR3 is TGTGCCAGCAGTCAGACAGGGGGGAACACTGAAGCTTTCTTT. This translates into CASSQTGGNTEAFF.

CDR3 DNA sequence: TGTGCCAGCAGTCCACGGGACAGGGTTCTCCATGAGCAGTTCTTC. Its protein product is CASSPRDRVLHEQFF. The chain uses TRBV6-5 and TRBJ2-1; 9 nucleotides align to TRBD1. In germline, CDR1 is MNHEY, CDR2 SVGAGI. The CDR3 runs to 15 residues. J lost 8 bases, V lost 5 bases, and 10 bases had no gene match.

The rearrangement uses TRBV5-1 and TRBJ2-1; 7 positions match TRBD1. This CDR3 has 13 residues. The junction had 3 bases not matched to a gene; V was cut back by 5 bases and J by 4 bases. CDR1 is SGHRS and CDR2 is YFSETQ in the germline V gene. The CDR3 loop reads CASRMTGYNEQFF. As DNA, the CDR3 is TGCGCCAGCAGGATGACAGGGTACAATGAGCAGTTCTTC.

The V and J genes are TRBV7-9 and TRBJ2-2, with D maybe TRBD1 (6 bases). Trimming left V 2 bases short and J 4 bases short, with 11 bases between. The germline CDR1 and CDR2 sequences are SEHNR and FQNEAQ (reference sequence). This CDR3 contains 15 residues. CDR3 amino acids: CASSLRGGGTGELFF. The DNA of the CDR3 is TGTGCCAGCAGCTTAAGAGGGGGTGGCACCGGGGAGCTGTTTTTT. Complete variable domain (other parts from reference TRBV7-9 and TRBJ2-2): DTGVSQNPRHKITKRGQNVTFRCDPISEHNRLYWYRQTLGQGPEFLTYFQNEAQLEKSRLLSDRFSAERPKGSFSTLEIQRTEQGDSAMYLCASSLRGGGTGELFFGEGSRLTVL.

V usage is TRBV5-1 and J usage is TRBJ2-7; a possible D gene is TRBD2 (6 bases). Germline-derived CDR1 and CDR2 are SGHRS and YFSETQ. There are 11 residues in the CDR3. V lost 6 bases and J 5 bases, leaving 9 bases between the germline ends. The CDR3 protein is CASNGGNEQYF. CDR3 nucleotides: TGCGCCAGCAACGGGGGTAACGAGCAGTACTTC.

V usage is TRBV10-3 and J usage is TRBJ2-7; 10 nucleotides agree with TRBD1. This CDR3 region has 14 residues. Germline V gene sequence: CDR1 ENHRY, CDR2 SYGVKD. The ends lost 5 bases at V and 4 bases at J; junction bases unmatched: 5. Here the CDR3 DNA reads TGTGCCATCAGTTCCGGGACAGGGGTTTACGAGCAGTACTTC. It specifies CAISSGTGVYEQYF.

The V and J genes are TRBV29-1 and TRBJ2-7; 8 nucleotides align to TRBD2. V shed 5 bases and J 0 bases; nucleotides not matched to a gene: 6. This CDR3 region has 14 residues. CDR1 and CDR2 from the germline V gene are SQVTM and ANQGSEA. The CDR3 nucleotides are TGCAGCGTTCGTCTGGCGGGGGGCTCCTACGAGCAGTACTTC. As protein: CSVRLAGGSYEQYF.

V is TRBV11-2 and J is TRBJ1-1; D unclear. Deletions cut 0 bases from V and 8 bases from J, with 13 bases between. Germline-derived CDR1 and CDR2 are SGHAT and FQNNGV. This CDR3 has 14 residues. The CDR3 coding sequence is TGTGCCAGCAGCTTAGATTTCAGAAGCGGAGAAGCTTTCTTT. Translating gives CASSLDFRSGEAFF.

This chain links TRBV21-1 with TRBJ2-3; no check of the table's D call, TRBD2, against the DNA was made. TRBV21-1 is a documented pseudogene. The CDR3 loop spans 16 amino acids. The CDR3 sequence is CASSKWGGGRTDTQYF. Here the CDR3 DNA reads TGTGCCAGCAGCAAATGGGGCGGGGGGCGCACAGATACGCAGTATTTT.

V usage is TRBV29-1 and J usage is TRBJ1-4; 9 bases align to TRBD1. The CDR3 runs to 13 residues. CDR1 is SQVTM and CDR2 is ANQGSEA in the germline V gene. Germline trimming cut 6 bases from V and 7 bases from J; bases unmatched to any gene: 6. This chain's CDR3 is CSVRGQGTEKLFF. The CDR3 coding sequence is TGCAGCGTCCGTGGACAGGGGACTGAAAAACTGTTTTTT.

The chain carries TRBV6-5 and TRBJ1-1; possibly TRBD1 for D (6 bases). The CDR3 has 13 amino acids. V lost 8 bases to trimming and J lost 5 bases, with 15 bases between them. Per germline, CDR1 MNHEY and CDR2 SVGAGI. CDR3 protein: CASPGHSTTEAFF. CDR3 DNA sequence: TGTGCCAGCCCGGGACATTCCACAACTGAAGCTTTCTTT.